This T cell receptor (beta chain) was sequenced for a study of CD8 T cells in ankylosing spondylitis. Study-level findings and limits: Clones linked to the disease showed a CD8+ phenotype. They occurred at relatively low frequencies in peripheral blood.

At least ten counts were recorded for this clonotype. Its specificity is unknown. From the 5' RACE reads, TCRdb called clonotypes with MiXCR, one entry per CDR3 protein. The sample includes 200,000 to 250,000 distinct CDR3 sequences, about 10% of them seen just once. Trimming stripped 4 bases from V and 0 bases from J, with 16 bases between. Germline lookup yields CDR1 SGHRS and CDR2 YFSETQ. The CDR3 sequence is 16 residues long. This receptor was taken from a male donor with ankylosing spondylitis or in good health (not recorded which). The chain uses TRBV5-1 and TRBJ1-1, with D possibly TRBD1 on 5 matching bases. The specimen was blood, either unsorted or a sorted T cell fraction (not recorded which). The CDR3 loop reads CASSERGSFMNTEAFF. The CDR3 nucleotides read TGCGCCAGCAGCGAGAGGGGCAGTTTTATGAACACTGAAGCTTTCTTT.